The 2 T cell receptor beta chains given below trace back to one sample, sequenced in a study of vaccination effects on CD4 cells after COVID-19. ViraFEST used viral peptide pools to expand antigen-specific CD4+ T cells before sequencing. The authors isolated CD4+ T cells after around 11 days of culture. Nucleocapsid antibodies stayed negative before and after vaccination, showing no earlier SARS-CoV-2 infection. Their antigens remain unidentified. Using immunoSEQ multiplex PCR, the repertoire was profiled, and TCRdb retains in-frame clones only, with some absent. The sample yields 65,000 to 90,000 clones, 60% to 85% seen once. The specimen was CD4+ T cells from PBMCs cultured with SARS-CoV-2 spike peptides, collected before COVID-19 vaccination. The receptors stem from a human donor who received a COVID-19 vaccine.

The V and J genes are TRBV19 and TRBJ1-2, with TRBD1 identical over 8 bases. The CDR3 loop spans 14 amino acids. The J segment lost 7 bases and the V segment lost 7 bases, leaving 11 bases of the junction unmatched. Germline V gene sequence: CDR1 LNHDA, CDR2 SQIVND (reference sequence). This chain's CDR3 is CASIPLGQGGGYTF. CDR3 bases: TGTGCCAGTATCCCCCTCGGACAGGGAGGTGGCTACACCTTC.

V and J are TRBV30 and TRBJ1-4; D remains unclear. Deletions cut 0 bases from V and 5 bases from J, with 10 bases between. Germline CDR1 and CDR2: GTSNPN and SVGIG (reference sequence). The CDR3 sequence is 14 residues long. The CDR3: CAWSVIYRNEKLFF. As DNA, the CDR3 is TGTGCCTGGAGTGTAATTTACAGAAATGAAAAACTGTTTTTT.